This T cell receptor beta chain was recovered during a study of CD8+CD57+ T cells in acquired aplastic anemia. Overall study findings and caveats: Significance was not reached for CD8+ Simpson's diversity between patients and controls. Some 28 sequences, all CD8+ CDR3, were shared between patients and controls.

The CDR3 has 15 residues. Germline loops: CDR1 DFQATT, CDR2 SNEGSKA (reference sequence). V was clipped by 5 bases and J by 6 bases; unmatched bases: 13. Only a few counts were recorded for this clonotype. What it binds is not known. All patients picked for sequencing had shown, by flow cytometry, an expansion of CD8+CD57+ cells. The use of genomic DNA as template underpinned the TCR beta VDJ and CDR3 profiling. TCRdb reprocessed the reads with MiXCR, giving one entry per CDR3 protein. The sample consists of around 290,000 distinct CDR3 sequences, 56% of them appearing once. J is TRBJ2-7 and V is TRBV20-1; TRBD1 matches at 10 bases. This TCR derives from a human donor with aplastic anemia. The sample consisted of sorted CD4+, CD8+, or CD8+CD57+ T cells (not recorded which) from PBMCs. The CDR3 sequence: CSALLRDRGYGEQYF. The CDR3 DNA sequence: TGCAGTGCTCTTTTAAGGGACAGGGGATATGGCGAGCAGTACTTC.